The present T cell receptor beta chain was sequenced within a study of OX40 agonist ivuxolimab in advanced cancers. This table comes from immunoSEQ multiplex PCR, and its TCRdb copy is limited to in-frame clones, with some not included. Among tens of thousands of clones listed, 80% to 85% were seen once. This sample comprised CD4+ or CD8+ T cells sorted from blood, obtained in a trial of the OX40 agonist ivuxolimab. The sequence came from an adult with an advanced solid tumor such as melanoma, head and neck, liver or kidney cancer.

The CDR3 reads CASTRGGTYEQYF. CDR3 coding DNA: TGTGCCAGCACGCGAGGCGGTACCTACGAGCAGTACTTC. This chain uses TRBV6-5 with TRBJ2-7; D unclear. This CDR3 spans 13 amino acids. The V end was cut by 7 bases, the J end by 2 bases, with 12 bases between. Germline assignment: CDR1 MNHEY and CDR2 SVGAGI.